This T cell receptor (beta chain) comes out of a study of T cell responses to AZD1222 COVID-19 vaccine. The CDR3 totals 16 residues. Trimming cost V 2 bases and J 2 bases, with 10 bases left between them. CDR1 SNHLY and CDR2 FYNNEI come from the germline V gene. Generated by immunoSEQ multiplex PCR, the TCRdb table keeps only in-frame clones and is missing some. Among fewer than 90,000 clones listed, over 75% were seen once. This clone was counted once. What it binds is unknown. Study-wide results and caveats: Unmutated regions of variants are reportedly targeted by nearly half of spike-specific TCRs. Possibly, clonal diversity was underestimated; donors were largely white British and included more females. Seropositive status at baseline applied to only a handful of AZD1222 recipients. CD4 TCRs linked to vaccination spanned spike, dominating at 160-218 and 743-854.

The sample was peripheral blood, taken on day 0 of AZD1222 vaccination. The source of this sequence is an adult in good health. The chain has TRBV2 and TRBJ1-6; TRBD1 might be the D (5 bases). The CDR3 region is CASSEWGSPYNSPLHF. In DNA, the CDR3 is TGTGCCAGCAGTGAATGGGGCAGCCCCTATAATTCACCCCTCCACTTT.